This TCR beta chain was identified during a study of cytomegalovirus exposure and HLA in healthy donors. The PCR used 60 Vbeta and 13 Jbeta primers. The assay was immunoSEQ multiplex PCR, and TCRdb's table has in-frame clones only and misses some. The profile covers roughly 100,000 clones, with roughly 80% appearing a single time and 1.5% to 2% taken by the ten largest. Trimming pared 4 bases from V and 4 bases from J, leaving 18 bases between. The CDR3 is 16 residues long. The V gene's germline CDR1 is SGHNT and CDR2 YYREEE (reference sequence). Input material: PBMCs. V usage is TRBV5-4 and J usage is TRBJ2-1, with D maybe TRBD2 (5 bases). This receptor was identified in a middle-aged man in good health and CMV-seronegative. The CDR3: CASSPPGNLKYNEQFF. CDR3 DNA sequence: TGTGCCAGCAGCCCGCCCGGGAATTTAAAATACAATGAGCAGTTCTTC.